Presented here are 14 T cell receptor beta chains from one specimen sequenced in a study of blood T cell repertoires in COVID-19 (TCRdb year 2020). Library preparation employed the immunoSEQ multiplex PCR assay. TCRdb mirrors the immuneACCESS table, restricted to in-frame sequences. Some clones are absent from its copies; in checked studies, under half trace to an unresolved V gene, and the reason for the others is unknown. The sample table records 200,000 to 250,000 clones; around nine tenths of these occur just once. The leading ten clones occupy over 0.75% of the sample. Specimen: peripheral blood. The receptors were gathered from a man aged 60 to 75 with COVID-19, enrolled during active disease.

The chain uses TRBV5-5 and TRBJ2-1, with D maybe TRBD2 (5 bases). The CDR3 sequence is 12 residues long. Per the germline V gene, CDR1 is SGHKS and CDR2 is YYEKEE (reference sequence). Deletions cut 4 bases from V and 10 bases from J, with 12 bases between. The chain's CDR3 is CASSNGLSEQFF. CDR3 sequence (DNA): TGTGCCAGCAGCAACGGACTGTCCGAGCAGTTCTTC. Full variable domain (remainder filled in from reference TRBV5-5 and TRBJ2-1): DAGVTQSPTHLIKTRGQQVTLRCSPISGHKSVSWYQQVLGQGPQFIFQYYEKEERGRGNFPDRFSARQFPNYSSELNVNALLLGDSALYLCASSNGLSEQFFGPGTRLTVL.

This chain joins TRBV6-2 or TRBV6-3 and TRBJ2-5, with TRBD2 matching over 10 bases. Germline V CDR1 and CDR2: MNHEY, SVGEGT. The V gene end was trimmed by 6 bases and the J gene end by 1 base; junction bases not matched to a gene: 14. The CDR3 consists of 18 residues. The CDR3 protein is CASSQGGISGGIQETQYF. DNA for the CDR3: TGTGCCAGCAGCCAAGGTGGTATTAGCGGGGGGATCCAAGAGACCCAGTACTTC.

This clone was counted only a few times. This chain uses TRBV9 with TRBJ1-5; 10 positions match TRBD1. The trim removed 3 bases at V and 4 bases at J, leaving 4 bases unmatched. The CDR3 totals 15 residues. Germline assignment: CDR1 SGDLS and CDR2 YYNGEE. CDR3 in amino acids: CASSGPGQGNQPQHF. The CDR3 bases are TGTGCCAGCAGCGGGCCGGGACAGGGGAATCAGCCCCAGCATTTT. The whole variable domain, remainder taken from reference TRBV9 and TRBJ1-5, is DSGVTQTPKHLITATGQRVTLRCSPRSGDLSVYWYQQSLDQGLQFLIQYYNGEERAKGNILERFSAQQFPDLHSELNLSSLELGDSALYFCASSGPGQGNQPQHFGDGTRLSIL.

The gene calls are TRBV6-5 and TRBJ1-6, with D possibly matching TRBD1 (6 bases). The ends were cut back, 6 bases at V and 7 bases at J, with 13 bases in the middle. CDR1 is MNHEY and CDR2 is SVGAGI in the germline V gene. This CDR3 region has 14 residues. The CDR3 region has the DNA TGTGCCAGCAGGCCGCAGCAGGGGAATTCACCCCTCCACTTT. Protein sequence: CASRPQQGNSPLHF.

V usage is TRBV7-3 and J usage is TRBJ1-1; TRBD1 agrees at 7 bases. CDR3 size: 13 residues. V lost 5 bases and J lost 3; bases outside the gene matches: 3. From germline, CDR1 is SGHTA and CDR2 FQGTGA. CDR3 sequence: CASSLQGYTEAFF. For the CDR3, the DNA is TGTGCCAGCAGCCTACAGGGGTACACTGAAGCTTTCTTT.

The rearrangement joins TRBV27 to TRBJ1-4; 11 bases map to TRBD1. This CDR3 spans 14 amino acids. V lost 6 bases, J lost 11 bases, and 8 bases stayed unmatched. CDR1 is MNHEY and CDR2 is SMNVEV in the germline V gene (reference sequence). CDR3 sequence (DNA): TGTGCCAGCAGAGATCCGGGACAGGGGGGGAAACTGTTTTTT. It yields the protein CASRDPGQGGKLFF.

The chain carries TRBV2 and TRBJ2-2; perhaps TRBD2 as D (6 bases). The CDR3 is 15 amino acids. CDR1 is SNHLY, CDR2 FYNNEI, per germline. CDR3 residues: CVHSGSGPPIGELFF. The CDR3 DNA follows: TGTGTTCATAGTGGTAGCGGACCTCCAATCGGGGAGCTGTTTTTT.

The rearrangement uses TRBV12-5 and TRBJ2-1; TRBD1 is a possible D gene (8 bases). V was pared by 2 bases and J by 8 bases, with 13 bases between. Germline V gives CDR1 LGHNT, CDR2 FRNRAP. The length of the CDR3 is 14 residues. Written as DNA, the CDR3 is TGTGCTAGTGGTTTGCAGGGGGCGGGGGATGAGCAGTTCTTC. Translated: CASGLQGAGDEQFF.

The chain employs TRBV3-1 (or the pseudogene TRBV3-2) and TRBJ2-7, with 8 bases aligning to TRBD2. J was trimmed by 5 bases and V by 5 bases; bases with no gene match: 11. The CDR3 sequence is 15 residues long. CDR1 LGHDT and CDR2 YNNKEL come from the germline V gene (reference sequence). DNA of the CDR3: TGTGCCAGCAGCTCCCCGGGACTAGGCGCCGACGAGCAGTACTTC. Residues: CASSSPGLGADEQYF.

The chain carries TRBV28 and TRBJ1-5, with D tentatively TRBD1 (5 bases). This CDR3 is 15 amino acids long. With 3 bases removed from V and 3 bases from J, the gap between germline ends came to 12 bases. From germline, CDR1 is MDHEN and CDR2 SYDVKM. CDR3 protein: CASSLLPGINQPQHF. The DNA for the CDR3 is TGTGCCAGCAGTTTGTTACCAGGGATCAATCAGCCCCAGCATTTT.

This chain connects TRBV2 to TRBJ1-2, with 7 bases identical to TRBD1. V lost 6 bases and J lost 0; bases outside the gene matches: 4. CDR3 size: 14 residues. CDR1 is SNHLY, CDR2 FYNNEI, per germline. Written as DNA, the CDR3 is TGTGCCAGCAGCCGACAGGGATCTAACTATGGCTACACCTTC. Translated, it gives CASSRQGSNYGYTF.

V and J are TRBV9 and TRBJ1-5, with a possible D match to TRBD1 (5 bases). Germline loops: CDR1 SGDLS, CDR2 YYNGEE. The CDR3 has 14 residues. Trimming removed 10 bases from V and 3 bases from J, with 17 bases in between. The CDR3 DNA reads as TGTGCCCGAACCGCCGGGGACTCCAATCAGCCCCAGCATTTT. This gives the protein CARTAGDSNQPQHF. The variable domain in full, with the rest retrieved from reference TRBV9 and TRBJ1-5, is DSGVTQTPKHLITATGQRVTLRCSPRSGDLSVYWYQQSLDQGLQFLIQYYNGEERAKGNILERFSAQQFPDLHSELNLSSLELGDSALYFCARTAGDSNQPQHFGDGTRLSIL.

The gene calls are TRBV7-9 and TRBJ2-1; 10 bases map to TRBD1. Germline CDR1 SEHNR, CDR2 FQNEAQ (reference sequence). Trimming cost V 5 bases and J 2 bases; bases outside gene matches: 3. The CDR3 totals 15 residues. Written as DNA, the CDR3 is TGTGCCAGCAGCCCCGGGACAGGGGCCTACAATGAGCAGTTCTTC. This encodes CASSPGTGAYNEQFF.

The rearrangement joins TRBV2 to TRBJ1-4; D not certain. V gave up 8 bases and J gave up 3 bases, with 10 bases separating them. The CDR3 consists of 13 residues. CDR1 is SNHLY and CDR2 is FYNNEI in the germline V gene. CDR3 DNA: TGTGCCAGCGATAGCACACCTAATGAAAAACTGTTTTTT. Translation: CASDSTPNEKLFF.